The 20 T cell receptor beta chains below come from one sample, sequenced in a study of blood T cell repertoires in COVID-19. Here immunoSEQ multiplex PCR was the method, and the copy in TCRdb shows in-frame clones only, minus some. This table holds around 150,000 clones, approximately 83% found once. The sequencing input was peripheral blood. The receptor set was obtained from an elderly woman with active or convalescent COVID-19.

The chain links TRBV15 to TRBJ1-4; D unresolved. With 7 bases removed from V and 4 bases from J, the gap between germline ends came to 10 bases. The germline V gene encodes CDR1 LNHNV and CDR2 YYDKDF (reference sequence). The CDR3 contains 13 residues. The CDR3 region is CATTAIGNEKLFF. CDR3 coding DNA: TGTGCCACCACCGCGATTGGTAATGAAAAACTGTTTTTT.

V is TRBV19 and J is TRBJ1-6; D remains ambiguous. Germline V gene sequence: CDR1 LNHDA, CDR2 SQIVND (reference sequence). Deletions cut 6 bases from V and 8 bases from J, with 11 bases between. The CDR3 has 13 residues. CDR3 sequence (DNA): TGTGCCAGTAGGCTCACGGCGGATTCACCCCTCCACTTT. Its protein is CASRLTADSPLHF.

V gene TRBV28 combines with J gene TRBJ1-3; TRBD1 agrees at 9 bases. Germline loops: CDR1 MDHEN, CDR2 SYDVKM. The junction had 1 base not matched to a gene; V was cut back by 1 base and J by 0 bases. CDR3 size: 16 residues. The CDR3 here is CASSLSGQGSGNTIYF. CDR3 nucleotides: TGTGCCAGCAGTTTATCGGGACAGGGCTCTGGAAACACCATATATTTT.

This CDR3 is CASSSLYSEQYF. In DNA form, the CDR3 reads TGTGCCAGTAGTTCCTTATATAGCGAGCAGTACTTC. The rearrangement uses TRBV19 and TRBJ2-7; no clear D. Trimming took 5 bases from V and 6 from J, leaving 11 bases between them. The germline V gene encodes CDR1 LNHDA and CDR2 SQIVND (reference sequence). CDR3 length equals 12 residues.

The CDR3: CASSALATSGDYNEQFF. The CDR3 DNA reads TGTGCCAGCAGTGCCCTTGCCACTAGCGGGGATTACAATGAGCAGTTCTTC. The chain joins TRBV6-4 to TRBJ2-1; the match to TRBD2 covers 10 bases. V lost 4 bases and J lost 4; bases outside the gene matches: 10. Germline V gene data show CDR1 as MRHNA and CDR2 as SNTAGT. This CDR3 contains 17 residues.

This clone was detected a few times. The chain employs TRBV3-1 (or the pseudogene TRBV3-2) and TRBJ1-2, with a possible D match to TRBD1 (6 bases). The CDR3 consists of 14 residues. V was pared by 3 bases and J by 7 bases, with 15 bases between. CDR1 and CDR2 from the germline V gene are LGHDT and YNNKEL (reference sequence). The CDR3 bases are TGTGCCAGCAGCCAGGGGACAAATCGAGCTGGCTACACCTTC. As protein: CASSQGTNRAGYTF.

The V call is TRBV6-6, the J call TRBJ2-7, with D perhaps TRBD2 (5 bases). Trimming shortened V by 6 bases and J by 3 bases, and 15 bases separated the two germline ends. Germline CDR1 and CDR2: MNHNY and SVGAGI (reference sequence). The CDR3 is 14 amino acids. CDR3 sequence (DNA): TGTGCCAGCAGCCCTGACGGGGTGTTCTACGAGCAGTACTTC. Its translation: CASSPDGVFYEQYF.

The chain employs TRBV29-1 and TRBJ1-2; D is unclear. Germline V gene sequence: CDR1 SQVTM, CDR2 ANQGSEA. This CDR3 contains 13 residues. The V end was cut by 3 bases, the J end by 6 bases, with 14 bases between. The CDR3 loop is CSVDITDSNGYTF. The CDR3 coding sequence is TGCAGCGTTGATATAACAGATTCAAATGGCTACACCTTC.

This CDR3 is CASSQSWGPYEQYF. The CDR3 region has the DNA TGTGCCAGCAGCCAATCGTGGGGCCCCTACGAGCAGTACTTC. V is TRBV16 and J is TRBJ2-7, with D tentatively TRBD1 (5 bases). The germline gives CDR1 KGHSY, CDR2 FQNENV. Deletions cut 0 bases from V and 2 bases from J, with 8 bases between. This CDR3 is built from 14 residues.

This clone has more than one count but fewer than ten. The CDR3 region has the DNA TGTGCCAGCAGCTTGGGACAGTTGAATTCACCCCTCCACTTT. The encoded protein is CASSLGQLNSPLHF. The V gene is TRBV7-9, the J gene TRBJ1-6, with TRBD1 matching over 7 bases. Per the germline V gene, CDR1 is SEHNR and CDR2 is FQNEAQ (reference sequence). V lost 3 bases, J lost 7 bases, and 3 bases stayed unmatched. The CDR3 loop spans 14 amino acids.

Here the CDR3 DNA reads TGTGCCAGCACGGGGGACAGCACTGGAAACACCATATATTTT. As protein: CASTGDSTGNTIYF. The chain recombines TRBV11-3 with TRBJ1-3; 7 bases are a match to TRBD1. Trimming cost V 7 bases and J 2 bases; bases outside gene matches: 5. This CDR3 comprises 14 residues. From germline, CDR1 is SGHNT and CDR2 YENEEA.

The genes are TRBV5-4 and TRBJ1-2, with D possibly being TRBD1 (6 bases). The CDR3 runs to 13 residues. The germline gives CDR1 SGHNT, CDR2 YYREEE (reference sequence). The V gene lost 4 bases and the J gene lost 2 bases, with 9 bases spanning the gap. DNA for the CDR3: TGTGCCAGCAGCCCACAGGGAAACTATGGCTACACCTTC. It yields the protein CASSPQGNYGYTF.

The chain is built from TRBV2 and TRBJ1-1; D is uncertain. Germline V gives CDR1 SNHLY, CDR2 FYNNEI. The CDR3 extends over 13 amino acids. Trimming left V 4 bases short and J 2 bases short, with 8 bases between. The CDR3 is CASSGEVNTEAFF. The DNA of the CDR3 is TGTGCCAGCAGTGGGGAGGTAAACACTGAAGCTTTCTTT.

This chain joins TRBV6-6 and TRBJ1-4, with a tentative D call TRBD1 (5 bases). There are 15 residues in the CDR3. Trimming pared 2 bases from V and 7 bases from J, leaving 14 bases between. From germline, CDR1 is MNHNY and CDR2 SVGAGI (reference sequence). The CDR3 DNA follows: TGTGCCAGCAGTTACAGGGACTCACGGGGTGAAAAACTGTTTTTT. Protein product: CASSYRDSRGEKLFF.

The chain has TRBV7-2 and TRBJ1-3, with 10 bases fitting TRBD1. Unmatched junction bases numbered 9, after V lost 3 bases and J lost 4 bases. This CDR3 has 17 amino acids. Germline V gives CDR1 SGHTA, CDR2 FQGNSA. In DNA form, the CDR3 reads TGTGCCAGCAGCTTGGGACAGGGGAATTATGGAGGAAACACCATATATTTT. Its translation is CASSLGQGNYGGNTIYF.

This clone was counted a few times. The chain carries TRBV6-5 and TRBJ2-2; TRBD1 matches at 8 bases. The CDR3 runs to 15 residues. The J segment lost 1 base and the V segment lost 7 bases, leaving 5 bases of the junction unmatched. Germline CDR1 reads MNHEY; CDR2 reads SVGAGI. This CDR3 is CASTQGVVNTGELFF. In nucleotides, the CDR3 is TGTGCCAGCACACAGGGGGTTGTGAACACCGGGGAGCTGTTTTTT.

This chain connects TRBV4-3 to TRBJ1-5, with D maybe TRBD1 (6 bases). The germline gives CDR1 LGHNA, CDR2 YSLEER. V was trimmed by 3 bases and J by 4 bases, leaving 7 bases between them. The CDR3 loop spans 13 amino acids. The CDR3 region has the DNA TGCGCCAGCAGCCAGGACAGTAATCAGCCCCAGCATTTT. Encoded protein: CASSQDSNQPQHF.

The chain links TRBV7-9 to TRBJ2-1; TRBD2 matches 15 bases. Germline values: CDR1 SEHNR, CDR2 FQNEAQ (reference sequence). The CDR3 has 18 residues. V shed 7 bases and J 10 bases; nucleotides not matched to a gene: 17. DNA of the CDR3: TGTGCCAGCACCTACCCCCCCGGACTAGCGGGGGGGAGCAAAGAGCAGTTCTTC. Translation gives CASTYPPGLAGGSKEQFF. Variable domain in full (rest from reference TRBV7-9 and TRBJ2-1): DTGVSQNPRHKITKRGQNVTFRCDPISEHNRLYWYRQTLGQGPEFLTYFQNEAQLEKSRLLSDRFSAERPKGSFSTLEIQRTEQGDSAMYLCASTYPPGLAGGSKEQFFGPGTRLTVL.

V is TRBV6-5 and J is TRBJ2-6; no clear D gene. V lost 3 bases to trimming and J lost 3 bases, with 6 bases between them. This CDR3 contains 14 residues. Germline CDR1 is MNHEY and CDR2 is SVGAGI. The CDR3 spells CASSYEFGANVLTF. CDR3 in DNA: TGTGCCAGCAGTTATGAGTTTGGGGCCAACGTCCTGACTTTC.

This chain links TRBV6-6 with TRBJ1-2; TRBD1 agrees at 12 bases. The V segment lost 0 bases and the J segment 9 bases; nucleotides outside the gene matches: 5. Germline V lookup: CDR1 MNHNY, CDR2 SVGAGI (reference sequence). The CDR3 runs 15 residues. The CDR3 DNA reads as TGTGCCAGCAGTTACTCCCGGGACAGGGGGCACAGCTACACCTTC. As protein: CASSYSRDRGHSYTF.